The 18 T cell receptor beta chains presented below share a single source sample, sequenced in a study of T-cell memory formation after mild COVID-19. TCRdb passed the 5' RACE reads through MiXCR, listing each CDR3 protein once. Of approximately 98,000 distinct CDR3 sequences listed, about a sixth were seen once; the top ten hold less than 6.5%. Input material: PBMCs or a T cell subset sorted from them (not recorded which). The receptors shown here come from a man between 18 and 35 years old who had mild COVID-19 (a few samples of this study predate the infection). Cell type and time point are not known.

Only a few counts were recorded for this clonotype. This sequence joins TRBV7-9 and TRBJ1-2; D ambiguous. The CDR3 has 12 residues. Trimming removed 8 bases at V and 2 bases at J, with 9 bases between. Per the germline V gene, CDR1 is SEHNR and CDR2 is FQNEAQ (reference sequence). CDR3 amino acids: CASGLLNYGYTF. The CDR3 nucleotides are TGTGCCAGCGGCCTACTCAACTATGGCTACACCTTC.

This clonotype was seen a few times. The chain couples TRBV6-5 to TRBJ1-1; D gene unclear. CDR1 is MNHEY and CDR2 is SVGAGI in the germline V gene. The CDR3 runs 13 residues. Trimming took 6 bases from V and 1 from J, leaving 9 bases between them. CDR3 in amino acids: CASSVRWNTEAFF. CDR3 bases: TGTGCCAGCAGCGTACGGTGGAACACTGAAGCTTTCTTT.

This clonotype has a handful of counts. V gene TRBV6-2 or TRBV6-3 combines with J gene TRBJ2-3, with 7 nucleotides matching TRBD1. In germline, CDR1 is MNHEY, CDR2 SVGEGT. The J segment lost 4 bases and the V segment lost 6 bases, leaving 7 bases of the junction unmatched. CDR3 length: 14 amino acids. The CDR3 here is CASSQRQGSDTQYF. The CDR3 nucleotides read TGTGCCAGCAGCCAGAGACAGGGATCAGATACGCAGTATTTT.

This rearrangement joins TRBV27 to TRBJ1-6, with 9 bases matching TRBD1. With V trimmed by 6 bases and J by 4 bases, 1 base remained unmatched. Germline V CDR1 and CDR2: MNHEY, SMNVEV (reference sequence). CDR3 length: 14 residues. The CDR3 DNA sequence: TGTGCCAGCAGGGGACAGGGTTATAATTCACCCCTCCACTTT. Residues: CASRGQGYNSPLHF.

The V call is TRBV5-1, the J call TRBJ2-7; D is possibly TRBD1 (6 bases). V lost 5 bases to trimming and J lost 3 bases, with 15 bases between them. CDR3 size: 14 residues. Germline V CDR1 and CDR2: SGHRS, YFSETQ. The CDR3 here is CASSQEAQGYEQYF. The DNA of the CDR3 is TGCGCCAGCAGTCAGGAGGCACAGGGCTACGAGCAGTACTTC.

The J gene is TRBJ2-2, the V gene TRBV20-1; tentative D call: TRBD2 (5 bases). This CDR3 is built from 17 residues. The ends were cut back, 1 base at V and 4 bases at J, with 19 bases in the middle. Germline values: CDR1 DFQATT, CDR2 SNEGSKA (reference sequence). DNA of the CDR3: TGCAGTGCTAGAGCGATTGGAGCGCGGGCGGGCACCGGGGAGCTGTTTTTT. This encodes CSARAIGARAGTGELFF.

The chain uses TRBV12-3 or TRBV12-4 and TRBJ2-2; D gene uncertain. V was trimmed by 5 bases and J by 9 bases, leaving 10 bases between them. The CDR3 is 12 amino acids. CDR3 in amino acids: CASSPIIRELFF. For the CDR3, the DNA is TGTGCCAGCAGTCCAATAATAAGGGAGCTGTTTTTT.

This clonotype was counted a few times. The V gene is TRBV7-7, the J gene TRBJ2-3; the D gene is possibly TRBD1 (5 bases). Trimming cost V 5 bases and J 6 bases, with 15 bases left between them. Germline V lookup: CDR1 SSHAT, CDR2 FNYEAQ (reference sequence). The CDR3 runs to 14 residues. The CDR3 reads CASSPVGASDTQYF. The CDR3 nucleotides are TGTGCCAGCAGCCCCGTAGGGGCGAGTGATACGCAGTATTTT. The full variable domain, completed using reference TRBV7-7 and TRBJ2-3, is GAGVSQSPRYKVTKRGQDVTLRCDPISSHATLYWYQQALGQGPEFLTYFNYEAQPDKSGLPSDRFSAERPEGSISTLTIQRTEQRDSAMYRCASSPVGASDTQYFGPGTRLTVL.

V is TRBV20-1 and J is TRBJ2-5, with 9 bases lining up with TRBD2. The CDR3 runs 15 residues. Germline CDR1 and CDR2: DFQATT and SNEGSKA (reference sequence). Germline trimming cut 0 bases from V and 5 bases from J; bases unmatched to any gene: 7. The CDR3 DNA sequence: TGCAGTGCTAGAGACCCCCGGACTAGCGTGGAGACCCAGTACTTC. Translation: CSARDPRTSVETQYF.

This clonotype was seen only a few times. The chain couples TRBV2 to TRBJ2-2; no firm D call. V lost 7 bases and J lost 5, with 17 bases in between. Germline-derived CDR1 and CDR2 are SNHLY and FYNNEI. This CDR3 is built from 15 residues. CDR3 nucleotides: TGTGCCAGCAAGCCGGGCAATGGTCCAACCGGGGAGCTGTTTTTT. This translates into CASKPGNGPTGELFF.

This clonotype turned up a few times. CDR3: CASRSGTGKAFF. The CDR3 coding sequence is TGTGCCAGCAGATCAGGGACAGGGAAAGCTTTCTTT. The chain recombines TRBV12-3 or TRBV12-4 with TRBJ1-1; 9 positions match TRBD1. The trim removed 6 bases at V and 9 bases at J, leaving 5 bases unmatched. The CDR3 is 12 residues long.

The chain links TRBV2 to TRBJ1-4, with TRBD1 as a possible D gene (5 bases). Trimming cost V 7 bases and J 4 bases, with 13 bases left between them. The CDR3 consists of 14 residues. Germline V lookup: CDR1 SNHLY, CDR2 FYNNEI. The CDR3 sequence is CASKRDVHNEKLFF. CDR3 nucleotides: TGTGCCAGCAAACGGGACGTACATAATGAAAAACTGTTTTTT.

The CDR3 reads CAISLSGGTDTQYF. CDR3 in DNA: TGTGCCATCAGTCTGAGCGGGGGCACAGATACGCAGTATTTT. The chain is built from TRBV10-3 and TRBJ2-3; 7 bases agree with TRBD2. Germline CDR1 and CDR2: ENHRY and SYGVKD. The CDR3 consists of 14 residues. The V and J ends lost 5 bases and 1 base, in that order; junction bases with no gene match: 3.

CDR3 sequence: CASSLDRLGYNEQFF. CDR3 in DNA: TGCGCCAGCAGCTTGGACAGGTTGGGGTACAATGAGCAGTTCTTC. V and J are TRBV5-1 and TRBJ2-1; possibly TRBD1 for D (5 bases). The CDR3 runs 15 residues. CDR1 and CDR2 (germline): SGHRS, YFSETQ. Trimming took 0 bases from V and 4 from J, leaving 11 bases between them.

This clonotype was seen only a few times. This chain joins TRBV9 and TRBJ2-3; TRBD1 matches 8 bases. The CDR3 contains 14 residues. The germline CDR1 and CDR2 sequences are SGDLS and YYNGEE. The junction had 2 bases not matched to a gene; V was cut back by 3 bases and J by 2 bases. The CDR3 spells CASSGTGNTDTQYF. CDR3 nucleotides: TGTGCCAGCAGCGGGACAGGGAACACAGATACGCAGTATTTT.

V usage is TRBV12-3 or TRBV12-4 and J usage is TRBJ2-1; D is undetermined. The CDR3 has 14 amino acids. Trimming took 4 bases from V and 8 from J, leaving 15 bases between them. CDR3 sequence: CASSYQVSGDEQFF. The CDR3, as DNA: TGTGCCAGCAGTTACCAGGTCTCTGGCGATGAGCAGTTCTTC.

The gene calls are TRBV9 and TRBJ2-2; D gene uncertain. CDR1 is SGDLS and CDR2 is YYNGEE in the germline V gene. The CDR3 has 15 amino acids. Between the trimmed V and J ends, which lost 0 bases and 1 base, there was a span of 7 bases. The CDR3 reads CASSVGHMNTGELFF. In nucleotides, the CDR3 is TGTGCCAGCAGCGTAGGACACATGAACACCGGGGAGCTGTTTTTT. The variable domain in full, with the rest retrieved from reference TRBV9 and TRBJ2-2, is DSGVTQTPKHLITATGQRVTLRCSPRSGDLSVYWYQQSLDQGLQFLIQYYNGEERAKGNILERFSAQQFPDLHSELNLSSLELGDSALYFCASSVGHMNTGELFFGEGSRLTVL.

The CDR3 region is CASSYGGSSPLHF. CDR3 DNA: TGTGCCAGCAGTTACGGGGGGAGCTCACCCCTCCACTTT. The chain recombines TRBV6-5 with TRBJ1-6, with TRBD1 as a possible D gene (5 bases). Trimming shortened V by 2 bases and J by 10 bases, and 9 bases separated the two germline ends. Germline V CDR1 and CDR2: MNHEY, SVGAGI. CDR3 size: 13 residues.